Listed below are T cell receptor beta chains from one sample, sequenced in a study of beta chain features in type 1 diabetes. Generated by immunoSEQ multiplex PCR, the TCRdb table keeps only in-frame clones and is missing some. The repertoire includes around 150,000 clones, about 9.3% of them detected once, and 0.5% sits in the top ten. Sequencing was carried out using central memory CD4+ T cells from blood. These receptors all come from a man aged 25 to 45 with type 1 diabetes. CDR3s include the opening cysteine and the closing phenylalanine or tryptophan. The D gene is left open where the match is weak. Clone size, where shown, is once, few, many, or a class for clones that have expanded.

CDR3nt	CDR3aa	abundance	v_gene	j_gene	d_gene
TGTGCCAGCAGGCGGACTAGCGGGGGAAACACAGATACGCAGTATTTT	CASRRTSGGNTDTQYF	.	TRBV28	TRBJ2-3	TRBD2
TGCGCCAGCAGCGTTGGGACAGTTAATGAAAAACTGTTTTTT	CASSVGTVNEKLFF	.	TRBV5-1	TRBJ1-4	TRBD1
TGTGCCAGCAGCTCTGGACTAGCGGGAGATACGCAGTATTTT	CASSSGLAGDTQYF	.	TRBV7-2	TRBJ2-3	TRBD2
TGTGCCAGCAGCTTAAACAGAGACTACGAGCAGTACTTC	CASSLNRDYEQYF	few	TRBV7-2	TRBJ2-7	.
TGTGCCAGCAGCCTATCTAGCGGAGCCTACAATGAGCAGTTCTTC	CASSLSSGAYNEQFF	.	TRBV14	TRBJ2-1	TRBD2
TGTGCCAGCAGTTACTCGAGAGGCGAAAAACTGTTTTTT	CASSYSRGEKLFF	few	TRBV6-5	TRBJ1-4	.
TGTGCCAGTAGTACCCGCGGATTTTACAGCACAGATACGCAGTATTTT	CASSTRGFYSTDTQYF	few	TRBV19	TRBJ2-3	.
TGTGCCAGCAGTGATGCGTCAGGAGGGGACGAGCAGTACTTC	CASSDASGGDEQYF	.	TRBV25-1	TRBJ2-7	.
TGTGCCAGCAGCGTAGTAACGGGAGGGATAGATACGCAGTATTTT	CASSVVTGGIDTQYF	few	TRBV9	TRBJ2-3	TRBD2
TGCGCCAGCAGCTTGAGCGGGAGCGGGGAGACCCAGTACTTC	CASSLSGSGETQYF	few	TRBV5-1	TRBJ2-5	TRBD2
TGTGCCAGTAGTATCTTAGCTAGCTCCGGGGAGCTGTTTTTT	CASSILASSGELFF	few	TRBV19	TRBJ2-2	.
TGTGCCAGCAGCCCACGTGGGGCCGAGCAGTACTTC	CASSPRGAEQYF	.	TRBV27	TRBJ2-7	.
TGTGCCACTCAGCGGGTCGAAGATCCTTTAAGCTCCTACAATGAGCAGTTCTTC	CATQRVEDPLSSYNEQFF	.	TRBV7-9	TRBJ2-1	.
TGTGCCAGCAGTATGGGACAGGGGTTCTATGGCTACACCTTC	CASSMGQGFYGYTF	.	TRBV28	TRBJ1-2	TRBD1
TGTGCCAGTAGTGGGCCTCGGACAGGGCATCAGCCCCAGCATTTT	CASSGPRTGHQPQHF	few	TRBV19	TRBJ1-5	TRBD1
TGCGCCAGCAGCTTGGGAGTCCTCGCGTGGGAGCAGTACTTC	CASSLGVLAWEQYF	.	TRBV5-1	TRBJ2-7	.
TGTGCCAGCAGTACAGGGTGGGAGACCCAGTACTTC	CASSTGWETQYF	.	TRBV7-9	TRBJ2-5	.
TGTGCCATCAGTGAAGGACAGGGGGCGCCGAACACTGAAGCTTTCTTT	CAISEGQGAPNTEAFF	.	TRBV10-3	TRBJ1-1	TRBD1